The 21 T cell receptor beta chains in this list originate from one sample, sequenced in a study of T cell responses to AZD1222 COVID-19 vaccine. Clones were read by immunoSEQ multiplex PCR, and TCRdb kept only the in-frame ones, dropping some. Among more than 150,000 clones, 90% were seen once, and the ten largest hold around 1.9%. The sequences come from peripheral blood, collected on day 0 of AZD1222 vaccination. The receptor set was obtained from an adult in good health.

The V and J genes are TRBV11-2 and TRBJ1-2; maybe TRBD1 (5 bases). The CDR3 is 14 amino acids. Germline V CDR1 and CDR2: SGHAT, FQNNGV. V lost 1 base, J lost 1 base, and 7 bases lay in between. CDR3 nucleotides: TGTGCCAGCAGCTTAGGACAGCTTAACTATGGCTACACCTTC. Amino acid sequence: CASSLGQLNYGYTF.

The chain employs TRBV27 and TRBJ2-2, with TRBD2 identical over 9 bases. CDR1 and CDR2 (germline): MNHEY, SMNVEV (reference sequence). Losses at the gene ends were 7 bases for V and 1 base for J; bases not matched to a gene: 7. The CDR3 has 16 amino acids. The CDR3 DNA follows: TGTGCCAGCACCTCTCTAGCGGGATGGAACACCGGGGAGCTGTTTTTT. Residues: CASTSLAGWNTGELFF.

CDR3 sequence: CASSVSGINYNEQFF. For the CDR3, the DNA is TGTGCCAGCAGCGTAAGCGGGATAAATTACAATGAGCAGTTCTTC. The chain joins TRBV9 to TRBJ2-1; TRBD2 matches 7 bases. The J segment lost 4 bases and the V segment lost 1 base, leaving 5 bases of the junction unmatched. This CDR3 spans 15 amino acids. Germline V gene sequence: CDR1 SGDLS, CDR2 YYNGEE.

The J gene is TRBJ1-6, the V gene TRBV6-5, with 7 nucleotides matching TRBD1. Per germline, CDR1 MNHEY and CDR2 SVGAGI. V lost 0 bases and J lost 6; bases outside the gene matches: 5. The CDR3 sequence is 16 residues long. The CDR3 sequence: CASSYSKGTANSPLHF. DNA for the CDR3: TGTGCCAGCAGTTACTCGAAAGGGACAGCTAATTCACCCCTCCACTTT.

The rearrangement links TRBV4-2 to TRBJ2-7; no definite D call. The V gene's germline CDR1 is LGHNA and CDR2 YNFKEQ. The CDR3 loop spans 13 amino acids. The V gene lost 0 bases and the J gene lost 0 bases, with 3 bases spanning the gap. In nucleotides, the CDR3 is TGTGCCAGCAGCCAAGAGAGCTCCTACGAGCAGTACTTC. Protein: CASSQESSYEQYF.

With regard to this clone: This sample also contains other DNA sequences that code for the same CDR3. The chain is built from TRBV5-1 and TRBJ1-1; D unresolved. Germline lookup yields CDR1 SGHRS and CDR2 YFSETQ. The CDR3 sequence is 12 residues long. V was trimmed by 0 bases and J by 5 bases, leaving 5 bases between them. The CDR3 DNA reads as TGCGCCAGCAGCTTGGATGGGACTGAAGCTTTCTTT. It translates to CASSLDGTEAFF.

J is TRBJ2-1 and V is TRBV9, with 14 bases that match TRBD2. The CDR3 runs to 16 residues. V was pared by 0 bases and J by 5 bases, with 1 base of the junction left unmatched. Germline V gene lookup returns CDR1 SGDLS and CDR2 YYNGEE. CDR3 in DNA: TGTGCCAGCAGCGTAGGGACTAGCGGGAGGCACAATGAGCAGTTCTTC. This sequence encodes CASSVGTSGRHNEQFF.

The J gene is TRBJ2-1, the V gene TRBV5-1, with 14 bases aligning to TRBD2. CDR1 is SGHRS, CDR2 YFSETQ, per germline. J lost 7 bases, V lost 4 bases, and 7 bases had no gene match. The CDR3 runs to 16 residues. The DNA of the CDR3 is TGCGCCAGCAGCGAGACTAGCGGGAGGGCTTCAAATGAGCAGTTCTTC. It is translated as CASSETSGRASNEQFF. Variable domain in full (rest from reference TRBV5-1 and TRBJ2-1): KAGVTQTPRYLIKTRGQQVTLSCSPISGHRSVSWYQQTPGQGLQFLFEYFSETQRNKGNFPGRFSGRQFSNSRSEMNVSTLELGDSALYLCASSETSGRASNEQFFGPGTRLTVL.

The chain recombines TRBV28 with TRBJ2-7; the match to TRBD1 covers 7 bases. Germline lookup yields CDR1 MDHEN and CDR2 SYDVKM. After removal of 1 base from V and 2 bases from J, the junction contained 17 bases not matched to a gene. This CDR3 comprises 19 residues. The CDR3 loop reads CASSLYTGVWRYFPYEQYF. CDR3 sequence (DNA): TGTGCCAGCAGTTTATATACAGGGGTATGGAGATATTTCCCCTACGAGCAGTACTTC.

V and J are TRBV19 and TRBJ1-1; no clear D gene. The CDR3 consists of 12 residues. Trimming took off 10 bases at V and 7 bases at J, with 16 bases between the two ends. The germline CDR1 and CDR2 sequences are LNHDA and SQIVND (reference sequence). The CDR3 region is CATKARLGEAFF. CDR3 DNA: TGTGCCACCAAGGCCCGACTTGGTGAAGCTTTCTTT.

The V and J genes are TRBV4-1 and TRBJ2-7; 8 bases align to TRBD2. V was clipped by 5 bases and J by 2 bases; unmatched bases: 11. Germline V lookup: CDR1 MGHRA, CDR2 YSYEKL. This CDR3 region has 16 residues. The CDR3 region is CASSDLPGLEAYEQYF. The CDR3 DNA reads TGCGCCAGCAGCGACCTTCCGGGACTAGAAGCCTACGAGCAGTACTTC.

The chain combines TRBV28 with TRBJ1-3; D possibly corresponds to TRBD1 (6 bases). In germline, CDR1 is MDHEN, CDR2 SYDVKM. V was cut by 4 bases and J by 4 bases, with 14 bases left in between. This CDR3 has 15 amino acids. Written as DNA, the CDR3 is TGTGCCAGCAGTTCCCGGCGGACAGCAGGAAACACCATATATTTT. Amino acids: CASSSRRTAGNTIYF. The full variable domain, its missing parts supplied by reference TRBV28 and TRBJ1-3, is DVKVTQSSRYLVKRTGEKVFLECVQDMDHENMFWYRQDPGLGLRLIYFSYDVKMKEKGDIPEGYSVSREKKERFSLILESASTNQTSMYLCASSSRRTAGNTIYFGEGSWLTVV.

J is TRBJ1-3 and V is TRBV7-6; D might be TRBD1 (5 bases). Trimming pared 5 bases from V and 4 bases from J, leaving 15 bases between. Germline CDR1 SGHVS, CDR2 FNYEAQ. This CDR3 is built from 15 residues. CDR3 protein: CASSPIQYRGNTIYF. DNA of the CDR3: TGTGCCAGCAGCCCAATACAGTACAGGGGAAACACCATATATTTT.

This chain joins TRBV24-1 and TRBJ2-1; 7 bases map to TRBD2. V lost 7 bases to trimming and J lost 9 bases; unmatched junction nucleotides: 8. CDR3 size: 13 residues. Germline CDR1 is KGHDR and CDR2 is SFDVKD. The CDR3 DNA is TGTGCCACCAGGAGACTAGCCTACGGTGAGCAGTTCTTC. Its protein is CATRRLAYGEQFF.

The genes are TRBV2 and TRBJ1-2; D is possibly TRBD1 (6 bases). Per germline, CDR1 SNHLY and CDR2 FYNNEI. V lost 7 bases and J lost 0, with 12 bases in between. The CDR3 is 14 amino acids. The CDR3 here is CASKPTGTNYGYTF. In nucleotides, the CDR3 is TGTGCCAGCAAACCTACAGGGACTAACTATGGCTACACCTTC. Combining the CDR3 with reference TRBV2 and TRBJ1-2 gives the whole variable domain EPEVTQTPSHQVTQMGQEVILRCVPISNHLYFYWYRQILGQKVEFLVSFYNNEISEKSEIFDDQFSVERPDGSNFTLKIRSTKLEDSAMYFCASKPTGTNYGYTFGSGTRLTVV.

This clone was seen only a few times. The CDR3 loop is CASSWPVAGVEAFF. The CDR3 DNA reads as TGCGCCAGCAGCTGGCCGGTGGCTGGGGTTGAAGCTTTCTTT. This chain uses TRBV4-1 with TRBJ1-1; D is undetermined. Between the trimmed V and J ends, which lost 5 bases and 7 bases, there was a span of 17 bases. Looked up from germline, CDR1 is MGHRA and CDR2 is YSYEKL. This CDR3 is built from 14 residues.

The chain is built from TRBV6-4 and TRBJ2-1, with 9 positions matching TRBD1. Trimming removed 4 bases from V and 5 bases from J; junction bases left unmatched: 9. Germline V CDR1 and CDR2: MRHNA, SNTAGT. The length of the CDR3 is 16 residues. The CDR3 DNA follows: TGTGCCAGCAGTGTCACAGGGGGCCGAGGTGACAATGAGCAGTTCTTC. As protein: CASSVTGGRGDNEQFF.

The table lists this clone with a few counts. This chain joins TRBV18 and TRBJ2-7, with D maybe TRBD1 (6 bases). Trimming took off 3 bases at V and 0 bases at J, with 9 bases between the two ends. The CDR3 has 14 amino acids. Germline CDR1 reads KGHSH; CDR2 reads LQKENI. The CDR3 DNA reads TGTGCCAGCTCACCGAAGACAGGCTCCTACGAGCAGTACTTC. Translating gives CASSPKTGSYEQYF.

This clone was seen just once. In nucleotides, the CDR3 is TGTGCCACCAGCAGAGATAGGACTAGCGGGAACACCGGGGAGCTGTTTTTT. It encodes CATSRDRTSGNTGELFF. V is TRBV15 and J is TRBJ2-2; 10 positions agree with TRBD2. This CDR3 is 17 amino acids long. V dropped 0 bases and J dropped 1; count of bases not matched to a gene: 2. Germline values: CDR1 LNHNV, CDR2 YYDKDF (reference sequence).

The chain combines TRBV10-3 with TRBJ1-6; D might be TRBD1 (5 bases). Trimming shortened V by 2 bases and J by 5 bases, and 7 bases separated the two germline ends. CDR1 is ENHRY and CDR2 is SYGVKD in the germline V gene. The CDR3 is made up of 14 amino acids. Here the CDR3 DNA reads TGTGCCATCAGTGAGGGGGGTGATAATTCACCCCTCCACTTT. Protein sequence: CAISEGGDNSPLHF.

This clone was recorded once. The chain carries TRBV5-8 and TRBJ1-1; no clear D gene. V lost 4 bases and J 1 base, leaving 11 bases between the germline ends. The CDR3 is made up of 14 amino acids. Germline V CDR1 and CDR2: SGHTS, YDEGEE. The CDR3: CASSAPQENTEAFF. The CDR3 DNA reads TGTGCCAGCAGCGCGCCCCAGGAGAACACTGAAGCTTTCTTT.